This is a list of T cell receptor beta chains from one sample in a study of blood T cell repertoires in COVID-19. This table comes from immunoSEQ multiplex PCR, and its TCRdb copy is limited to in-frame clones, with some not included. Of around 180,000 clones listed, roughly 80% are singletons. The sequencing input was peripheral blood. The receptors originated from a human donor in a cohort sampled during active COVID-19. CDR3s include the opening cysteine and the closing phenylalanine or tryptophan.

length: 13; V: TRBV11-2; J: TRBJ2-7; CDR3: CASGNRQGGEQYF
length: 15; V: TRBV5-4; J: TRBJ2-5; CDR3: CASSLEGVLGETQYF
length: 13; V: TRBV3-1/TRBV3-2; J: TRBJ2-7; CDR3: CASSQAGGWEQYF
length: 15; V: TRBV7-9; J: TRBJ1-1; CDR3: CASSLEPGFDTEAFF
length: 15; V: TRBV4-1; J: TRBJ1-4; CDR3: CASSRPTGRGEKLFF
length: 14; V: TRBV5-4; J: TRBJ1-5; CDR3: CASSEQGSGQPQHF
length: 14; V: TRBV6-5; J: TRBJ1-6; CDR3: CASSTGTENSPLHF
length: 14; V: TRBV13; J: TRBJ1-2; CDR3: CASSLGGVNYGYTF
length: 15; V: TRBV29-1; J: TRBJ2-1; CDR3: CSVEFPSGSYNEQFF
length: 17; V: TRBV1; J: TRBJ2-1; CDR3: CTSSQVAARGRNNEQFF
length: 13; V: TRBV5-6; J: TRBJ1-1; CDR3: CASSSRRASEAFF
length: 15; V: TRBV2; J: TRBJ2-3; CDR3: CASSGDRGSTDTQYF
length: 13; V: TRBV5-4; J: TRBJ2-7; CDR3: CASSSLSLDEQYF
length: 15; V: TRBV9; J: TRBJ2-3; CDR3: CASSAEGTGKDTQYF
length: 13; V: TRBV6-5; J: TRBJ2-7; CDR3: CASTNGRGSEQYF
length: 14; V: TRBV6-5; J: TRBJ2-7; CDR3: CASSYDRESYEQYF
length: 15; V: TRBV9; J: TRBJ1-2; CDR3: CASSSPGGVSYGYTF
length: 16; V: TRBV4-1; J: TRBJ1-4; CDR3: CASSHFPGQGNEKLFF
length: 14; V: TRBV5-6; J: TRBJ2-7; CDR3: CASSYRDRDDEQYF
length: 13; V: TRBV19; J: TRBJ2-7; CDR3: CASSNDRGIEQYF